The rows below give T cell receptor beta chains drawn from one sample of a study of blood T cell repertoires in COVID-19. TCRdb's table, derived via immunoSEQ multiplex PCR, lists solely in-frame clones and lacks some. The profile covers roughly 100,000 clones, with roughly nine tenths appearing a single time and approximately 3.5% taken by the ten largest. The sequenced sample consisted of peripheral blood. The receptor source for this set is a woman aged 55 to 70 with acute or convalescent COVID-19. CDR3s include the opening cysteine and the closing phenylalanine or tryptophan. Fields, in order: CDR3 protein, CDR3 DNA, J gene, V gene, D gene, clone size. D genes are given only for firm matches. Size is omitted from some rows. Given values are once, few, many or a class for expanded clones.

CASAGTSRSYEQYF | TGTGCCAGCGCCGGGACTAGTCGGTCCTACGAGCAGTACTTC | TRBJ2-7 | TRBV28 | TRBD2 | -
CASSESRGALYNEQFF | TGCGCCAGCAGTGAGTCTCGCGGAGCCCTCTACAATGAGCAGTTCTTC | TRBJ2-1 | TRBV10-1 | - | -
CASSSGTGLHEQYF | TGCGCCAGCAGCTCCGGGACAGGGTTACACGAGCAGTACTTC | TRBJ2-7 | TRBV5-1 | TRBD1 | -
CASSQRGGGHHEQYF | TGTGCCAGCAGCCAAAGGGGGGGAGGGCACCACGAGCAGTACTTC | TRBJ2-7 | TRBV4-2 | - | -
CASSQGTSGYKGLFF | TGTGCCAGCAGCCAAGGGACTAGCGGGTATAAGGGGCTGTTTTTT | TRBJ2-2 | TRBV3-1/TRBV3-2 | TRBD2 | -
CASSWGGAGSEAFF | TGTGCCAGCAGTTGGGGTGGAGCGGGGTCTGAAGCTTTCTTT | TRBJ1-1 | TRBV6-5 | - | -
CAWNRGIANEKLFF | TGTGCCTGGAATAGGGGGATTGCTAATGAAAAACTGTTTTTT | TRBJ1-4 | TRBV30 | - | -
CASSQTRGGTEAFF | TGTGCCAGCAGCCAAACCAGAGGGGGCACTGAAGCTTTCTTT | TRBJ1-1 | TRBV3-1/TRBV3-2 | - | -
CASSPPPGYGYTF | TGTGCCAGTAGTCCCCCCCCGGGGTATGGCTACACCTTC | TRBJ1-2 | TRBV19 | - | -
CSASPGTGGLGSQPQHF | TGCAGTGCTAGTCCCGGGACAGGGGGCTTAGGTAGTCAGCCCCAGCATTTT | TRBJ1-5 | TRBV20-1 | TRBD1 | -
CASSLGETFEDEQFF | TGTGCCAGCAGCTTAGGAGAGACCTTCGAGGATGAGCAGTTCTTC | TRBJ2-1 | TRBV11-3 | - | -
CASSSQTGAGNTIYF | TGTGCCAGCAGCTCGCAGACAGGGGCTGGAAACACCATATATTTT | TRBJ1-3 | TRBV7-2 | TRBD1 | once
CASSRSRTEEATEAFF | TGTGCCAGCAGCCGCTCCAGGACGGAGGAAGCCACTGAAGCTTTCTTT | TRBJ1-1 | TRBV4-2 | - | -
CASSTPAGTGRSTGELFF | TGTGCCAGTAGCACCCCTGCAGGGACAGGGCGTTCTACCGGGGAGCTGTTTTTT | TRBJ2-2 | TRBV19 | TRBD1 | -
CASRPPGGVSAGELFF | TGTGCCAGTAGACCGCCCGGGGGGGTGTCAGCCGGGGAGCTGTTTTTT | TRBJ2-2 | TRBV19 | TRBD2 | -
CASSRDILNEQFF | TGTGCCAGCAGTCGGGACATCCTCAATGAGCAGTTCTTC | TRBJ2-1 | TRBV5-6 | - | -
CASSDRGLNEKLFF | TGTGCCAGCAGTGACAGGGGTTTGAATGAAAAACTGTTTTTT | TRBJ1-4 | TRBV4-2 | TRBD1 | -
CASGENYGYTF | TGTGCCTCCGGGGAAAACTATGGCTACACCTTC | TRBJ1-2 | TRBV10-3 | - | -
CASSGTSGRREQFF | TGTGCCAGCAGCGGGACTAGCGGGAGGAGGGAGCAGTTCTTC | TRBJ2-1 | TRBV5-6 | TRBD2 | few
CASSPGTVYMGYTF | TGTGCCAGCAGTCCCGGGACAGTTTACATGGGCTACACCTTC | TRBJ1-2 | TRBV2 | TRBD1 | -
CASSFLGAPGELFF | TGTGCCAGCAGCTTTCTGGGGGCGCCCGGGGAGCTGTTTTTT | TRBJ2-2 | TRBV11-2 | - | -
CASSQTFRTSSYNEQFF | TGTGCCAGCAGCCAAACCTTCCGGACTAGCAGCTACAATGAGCAGTTCTTC | TRBJ2-1 | TRBV3-1/TRBV3-2 | TRBD2 | -
CASGALNPGNSPLHF | TGTGCCAGCGGAGCACTAAACCCGGGGAATTCACCCCTCCACTTT | TRBJ1-6 | TRBV7-9 | - | -
CSVVTGTSGTDTQYF | TGCAGCGTTGTGACCGGGACTAGCGGCACAGATACGCAGTATTTT | TRBJ2-3 | TRBV29-1 | TRBD2 | -